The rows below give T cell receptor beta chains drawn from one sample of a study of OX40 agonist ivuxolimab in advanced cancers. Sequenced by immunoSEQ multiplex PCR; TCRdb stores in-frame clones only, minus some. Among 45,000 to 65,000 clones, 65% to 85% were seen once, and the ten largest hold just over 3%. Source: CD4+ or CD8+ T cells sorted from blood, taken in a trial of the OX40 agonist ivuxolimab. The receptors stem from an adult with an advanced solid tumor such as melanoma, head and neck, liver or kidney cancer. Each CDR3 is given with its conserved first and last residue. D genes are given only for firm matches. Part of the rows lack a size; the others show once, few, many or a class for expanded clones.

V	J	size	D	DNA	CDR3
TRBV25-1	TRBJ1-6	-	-	TGTGCCAGCAGGTCCAGCTCCTATAATTCACCCCTCCACTTT	CASRSSSYNSPLHF
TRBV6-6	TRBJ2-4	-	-	TGTGCCAGCAGTCCCCGACAGCGGAGCGAGGGGGACATTCAGTACTTC	CASSPRQRSEGDIQYF
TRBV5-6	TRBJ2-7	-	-	TGTGCCAGCAGCTTGAGGGTCTACGAGCAGTACTTC	CASSLRVYEQYF
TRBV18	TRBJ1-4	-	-	TGTGCCAGCTCACCACGCCGATCAACTAATGAAAAACTGTTTTTT	CASSPRRSTNEKLFF
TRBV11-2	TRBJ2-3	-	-	TGTGCCAGCACCGGGGGCAGGGTAGATACGCAGTATTTT	CASTGGRVDTQYF
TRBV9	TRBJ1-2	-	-	TGTGCCAGCAGCAGAGGAGTTTGGGCTGGGGATGGCTACACCTTC	CASSRGVWAGDGYTF
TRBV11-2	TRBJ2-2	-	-	TGTGCCAGCAGCTTGATTGCAGTCGGGGAGCTGTTTTTT	CASSLIAVGELFF
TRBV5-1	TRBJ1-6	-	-	TGCGCCAGCAGCGGCGACGACTTGGTGGGGTCACCCCTCCACTTT	CASSGDDLVGSPLHF
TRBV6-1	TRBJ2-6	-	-	TGTGCCAGCAGCATCTCTGGGGCCAACGTCCTGACTTTC	CASSISGANVLTF
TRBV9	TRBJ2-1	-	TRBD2	TGTGCCAGCAGCACCGGACTAGCGGGGAGGAATGACAATGAGCAGTTCTTC	CASSTGLAGRNDNEQFF
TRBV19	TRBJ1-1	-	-	TGTGCCAGTACCCCTCGGGGGTCCACTGAAGCTTTCTTT	CASTPRGSTEAFF
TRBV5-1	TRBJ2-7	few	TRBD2	TGCGCCAGCAGCTTAGGGAGGGTCTCAACCTACGAGCAGTACTTC	CASSLGRVSTYEQYF
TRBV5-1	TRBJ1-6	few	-	TGCGCCAGCAGCTCTCGGGACGGGAATTCACCCCTCCACTTT	CASSSRDGNSPLHF
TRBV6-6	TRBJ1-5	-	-	TGTGCCAGCACCCACCAGGGCAGCAATCAGCCCCAGCATTTT	CASTHQGSNQPQHF
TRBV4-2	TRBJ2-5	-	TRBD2	TGTGCCAGCAGCCAAGTGTCTAGCGGGCAAGAGACCCAGTACTTC	CASSQVSSGQETQYF
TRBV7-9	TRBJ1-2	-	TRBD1	TGTGCCAGCAGCCCTGGGGCAGGGGGCGTTGGCTACACCTTC	CASSPGAGGVGYTF